These 15 T cell receptor beta chains were sequenced from one sample in a study of blood T cells in healthy people across ages. Using a J-beta primer mix together with a sample-barcoded 5' primer, a second PCR was run for about 6 to 11 cycles. TCRdb recomputed calls from the 5' RACE reads with MiXCR, one row per CDR3 protein. The sample holds 980,000 or so distinct CDR3 sequences, 40% to 60% seen once. The material sequenced was blood. The receptors here all came from a man aged 25-45 years in good health.

This clonotype was detected only once. The genes are TRBV28 and TRBJ2-2; D is possibly TRBD1 or TRBD2 (5 bases each). Germline assignment: CDR1 MDHEN and CDR2 SYDVKM. This CDR3 is built from 15 residues. Trimming removed 6 bases from V and 4 bases from J, with 15 bases in between. Written as DNA, the CDR3 is TGTGCCAGCAGAGTGGGGGATACCGGCACCGGGGAGCTGTTTTTT. This codes for CASRVGDTGTGELFF.

The V gene is TRBV6-2 or TRBV6-3, the J gene TRBJ2-3; D is ambiguous. V gave up 2 bases and J gave up 1 base, with 13 bases separating them. The CDR3 runs 16 residues. The germline V gene has CDR1 MNHEY and CDR2 SVGEGT. Written as DNA, the CDR3 is TGTGCCAGCAGTTACCGACGGGCTTCCCGCACAGATACGCAGTATTTT. It specifies CASSYRRASRTDTQYF.

This rearrangement joins TRBV12-3 or TRBV12-4 to TRBJ2-7; D uncertain. Trimming removed 7 bases from V and 3 bases from J, with 10 bases in between. The CDR3 consists of 12 residues. As DNA, the CDR3 is TGTGCCAGCACTAGGTCCCTCTACGAGCAGTACTTC. Its protein is CASTRSLYEQYF.

A few counts support this clonotype. The CDR3 loop reads CAISDNSRANNEQFF. Written as DNA, the CDR3 is TGTGCCATCAGTGATAACTCTAGGGCGAACAATGAGCAGTTCTTC. The chain is built from TRBV10-3 and TRBJ2-1, with D hard to call. The CDR3 has 15 residues. Germline CDR1 reads ENHRY; CDR2 reads SYGVKD. The V gene lost 3 bases and the J gene lost 5 bases, with 14 bases spanning the gap.

This chain links TRBV28 with TRBJ2-5; the D gene is possibly TRBD1 (6 bases). V was trimmed by 6 bases and J by 1 base, leaving 12 bases between them. Germline loops: CDR1 MDHEN, CDR2 SYDVKM. This CDR3 contains 14 residues. CDR3 DNA: TGTGCCAGCAGCCGCAGGGGTATCCAAGAGACCCAGTACTTC. The encoded protein is CASSRRGIQETQYF.

This clonotype was counted between two and nine times. This sequence joins TRBV12-3 or TRBV12-4 and TRBJ2-7; maybe TRBD2 (5 bases). CDR3 size: 14 residues. V was pared by 5 bases and J by 2 bases, with 13 bases between. CDR3 sequence reads: CASSGSGGAYEQYF. The CDR3 region has the DNA TGTGCCAGCAGTGGATCCGGAGGCGCCTACGAGCAGTACTTC.

This chain links TRBV12-3 or TRBV12-4 with TRBJ2-3; D perhaps matches TRBD1 (6 bases). The germline V and J ends were trimmed by 6 bases and 4 bases, with 20 bases remaining between them. This CDR3 spans 16 amino acids. CDR3 region: CASSINIGQRSDTQYF. DNA of the CDR3: TGTGCCAGCAGCATAAACATCGGACAGAGATCAGATACGCAGTATTTT.

This clonotype was picked up a small number of times. The chain recombines TRBV6-1 with TRBJ2-6, with 7 positions matching TRBD1. CDR1 MNHNS and CDR2 SASEGT come from the germline V gene. The CDR3 length is 15 residues. The DNA of the CDR3 is TGTGGTTCCCTTACAGGGGCTGCTGGGGCCAACGTCCTGACTTTC. This translates into CGSLTGAAGANVLTF.

The chain combines TRBV7-2 with TRBJ2-1; D ambiguous. V lost 4 bases and J 3 bases, leaving 10 bases between the germline ends. CDR3 size: 14 residues. Germline V gene sequence: CDR1 SGHTA, CDR2 FQGNSA. This chain's CDR3 is CASSYNRGYNEQFF. CDR3 sequence (DNA): TGTGCCAGCAGCTATAACAGAGGCTACAATGAGCAGTTCTTC.

The chain recombines TRBV29-1 with TRBJ2-5; maybe TRBD2 (5 bases). The CDR3 runs 16 residues. The ends were cut back, 0 bases at V and 5 bases at J, with 19 bases in the middle. Germline lookup yields CDR1 SQVTM and CDR2 ANQGSEA. DNA for the CDR3: TGCAGCGTTGAAGATCTTAGGGCCCACACGGGGGAGACCCAGTACTTC. Its protein product is CSVEDLRAHTGETQYF.

V is TRBV5-6 and J is TRBJ2-3; 8 bases fit TRBD1. From germline, CDR1 is SGHDT and CDR2 YYEEEE. The CDR3 covers 15 residues. Unmatched junction bases numbered 5, after V lost 1 base and J lost 4 bases. CDR3 nucleotide sequence: TGTGCCAGCAGCTTGCTGGACAGGGATGCAGATACGCAGTATTTT. It specifies CASSLLDRDADTQYF.

Many counts were recorded for this clonotype. The J gene is TRBJ1-2, the V gene TRBV6-6, with D possibly matching TRBD1 (6 bases). The germline V and J ends were trimmed by 2 bases and 8 bases, with 9 bases remaining between them. CDR1 is MNHNY and CDR2 is SVGAGI in the germline V gene (reference sequence). This CDR3 has 12 residues. This CDR3 reads CASSYTGSGYTF. Written as DNA, the CDR3 is TGTGCCAGCAGTTACACAGGGAGCGGCTACACCTTC.

V is TRBV15 and J is TRBJ2-5; D may match TRBD1 or TRBD2 (5 bases each). Germline CDR1 and CDR2: LNHNV and YYDKDF (reference sequence). The germline V and J ends were trimmed by 0 bases and 5 bases, with 13 bases remaining between them. CDR3 length: 15 residues. CDR3 coding DNA: TGTGCCACCAGCAGAGATCGTAACGAGGGGGAGACCCAGTACTTC. Translating it yields CATSRDRNEGETQYF.

This clonotype is a singleton in its sample. This chain uses TRBV3-1 with TRBJ1-2, with D perhaps matching TRBD1 (6 bases). The CDR3 has 15 residues. V was trimmed by 1 base and J by 4 bases, leaving 13 bases between them. Germline V lookup: CDR1 LGHDT, CDR2 YNNKEL (reference sequence). This CDR3 reads CASSQGGQSPYGYTF. The CDR3 DNA reads as TGTGCCAGCAGCCAAGGGGGACAAAGTCCCTATGGCTACACCTTC.

The gene calls are TRBV7-2 and TRBJ1-1, with 7 nucleotides matching TRBD1. Germline V gene sequence: CDR1 SGHTA, CDR2 FQGNSA. This CDR3 is built from 14 residues. J lost 5 bases, V lost 5 bases, and 8 bases had no gene match. Written as DNA, the CDR3 is TGTGCCAGCAGCGCCGACAGGGCGATGACTGAAGCTTTCTTT. Translating it yields CASSADRAMTEAFF.